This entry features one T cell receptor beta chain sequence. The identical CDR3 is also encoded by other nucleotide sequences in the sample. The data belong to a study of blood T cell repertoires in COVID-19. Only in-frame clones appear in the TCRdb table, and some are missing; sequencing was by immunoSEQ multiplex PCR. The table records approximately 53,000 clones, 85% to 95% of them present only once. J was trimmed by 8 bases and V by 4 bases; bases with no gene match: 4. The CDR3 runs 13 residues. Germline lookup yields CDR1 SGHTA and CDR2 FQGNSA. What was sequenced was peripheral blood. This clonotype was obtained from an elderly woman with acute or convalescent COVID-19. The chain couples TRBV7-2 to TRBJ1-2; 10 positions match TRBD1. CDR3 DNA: TGTGCCAGCAGCTCAGGACAGGGGGGCGGCTACACCTTC. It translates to CASSSGQGGGYTF. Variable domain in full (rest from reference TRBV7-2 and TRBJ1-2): GAGVSQSPSNKVTEKGKDVELRCDPISGHTALYWYRQSLGQGLEFLIYFQGNSAPDKSGLPSDRFSAERTGGSVSTLTIQRTQQEDSAVYLCASSSGQGGGYTFGSGTRLTVV.